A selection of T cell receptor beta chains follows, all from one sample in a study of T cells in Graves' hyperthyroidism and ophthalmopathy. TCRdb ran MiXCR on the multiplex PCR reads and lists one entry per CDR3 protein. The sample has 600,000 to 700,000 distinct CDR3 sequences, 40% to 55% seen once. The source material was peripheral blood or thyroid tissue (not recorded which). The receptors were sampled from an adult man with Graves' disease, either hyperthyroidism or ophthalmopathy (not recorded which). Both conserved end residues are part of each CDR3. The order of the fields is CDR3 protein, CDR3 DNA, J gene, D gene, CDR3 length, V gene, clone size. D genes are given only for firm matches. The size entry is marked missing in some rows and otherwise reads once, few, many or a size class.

CDR3: CASSIWGGNTEAFF
DNA: TGTGCCAGTAGTATCTGGGGGGGGAACACTGAAGCTTTCTTT
J: TRBJ1-1
D: -
length: 14
V: TRBV7-9
size: -

CDR3: CASSEYGTGPGQPQHF
DNA: TGTGCCAGCAGTGAATATGGGACAGGTCCGGGGCAGCCCCAGCATTTT
J: TRBJ1-5
D: TRBD1
length: 16
V: TRBV25-1
size: many

CDR3: CASSADTQYF
DNA: TGTGCCAGCAGCGCTGATACGCAGTATTTT
J: TRBJ2-3
D: -
length: 10
V: TRBV2
size: -

CDR3: CSAHSTGEVHTDTQYF
DNA: TGCAGTGCTCATTCGACAGGGGAGGTCCACACAGATACGCAGTATTTT
J: TRBJ2-3
D: TRBD1
length: 16
V: TRBV20-1
size: -

CDR3: CASSAKTGGNTEAFF
DNA: TGTGCCAGCAGTGCCAAGACAGGGGGCAACACTGAAGCTTTCTTT
J: TRBJ1-1
D: TRBD1
length: 15
V: TRBV12-3/TRBV12-4
size: -

CDR3: CASSRGDSSYEQYF
DNA: TGTGCCAGTAGTAGGGGGGACAGCTCCTACGAGCAGTACTTC
J: TRBJ2-7
D: -
length: 14
V: TRBV19
size: few

CDR3: CASTATGLDNSPLHF
DNA: TGCGCCAGCACCGCGACAGGGCTAGATAATTCACCCCTCCACTTT
J: TRBJ1-6
D: TRBD1
length: 15
V: TRBV10-2
size: many

CDR3: CASSWRGWNTGELFF
DNA: TGTGCCAGCAGCTGGAGGGGCTGGAACACCGGGGAGCTGTTTTTT
J: TRBJ2-2
D: -
length: 15
V: TRBV5-1
size: -

CDR3: CASGFGGLRESETQYF
DNA: TGTGCCAGCGGCTTTGGCGGACTGAGGGAGTCAGAGACCCAGTACTTC
J: TRBJ2-5
D: -
length: 16
V: TRBV7-9
size: -

CDR3: CSARDPDRLYGYTF
DNA: TGCAGTGCTAGAGACCCGGACAGACTCTATGGCTACACCTTC
J: TRBJ1-2
D: -
length: 14
V: TRBV20-1
size: few

CDR3: CASSTSGGSSYEQYF
DNA: TGCGCCAGCAGCACTAGCGGGGGCAGCTCCTACGAGCAGTACTTC
J: TRBJ2-7
D: TRBD2
length: 15
V: TRBV7-8
size: few

CDR3: CASSLSQDGGELFF
DNA: TGCGCCAGCAGCTTGTCGCAGGACGGCGGGGAGCTGTTTTTT
J: TRBJ2-2
D: -
length: 14
V: TRBV5-1
size: -

CDR3: CASSRGRTAETQYF
DNA: TGTGCCAGCAGCCGGGGACGCACGGCGGAGACCCAGTACTTC
J: TRBJ2-5
D: -
length: 14
V: TRBV7-8
size: many

CDR3: CASSLGLGGNSGANVLTF
DNA: TGTGCCAGCAGCTTGGGGCTCGGGGGGAACTCTGGGGCCAACGTCCTGACTTTC
J: TRBJ2-6
D: TRBD2
length: 18
V: TRBV7-9
size: -

CDR3: CASRDLQENQPQHF
DNA: TGTGCCAGCAGAGACCTACAGGAGAATCAGCCCCAGCATTTT
J: TRBJ1-5
D: -
length: 14
V: TRBV11-2
size: -

CDR3: CASSLGSNQTQHF
DNA: TGTGCCAGCAGTTTGGGGTCGAATCAGACCCAGCATTTT
J: TRBJ1-5
D: -
length: 13
V: TRBV2
size: -

CDR3: CASSPSPGGSSYNSPLHF
DNA: TGTGCCAGCAGCCCCAGCCCCGGGGGAAGCTCCTATAATTCACCCCTCCACTTT
J: TRBJ1-6
D: -
length: 18
V: TRBV7-2
size: -

CDR3: CASSLGQGIVSNQPQHF
DNA: TGTGCCAGCAGCTTAGGACAGGGGATCGTAAGCAATCAGCCCCAGCATTTT
J: TRBJ1-5
D: TRBD1
length: 17
V: TRBV7-9
size: few

CDR3: CASSSNRRGLGYEQYF
DNA: TGTGCCAGCAGCTCCAATCGGAGGGGTTTGGGGTACGAGCAGTACTTC
J: TRBJ2-7
D: -
length: 16
V: TRBV7-9
size: -

CDR3: CASSKTTPMNTEAFF
DNA: TGCGCCAGCAGCAAGACAACTCCGATGAACACTGAAGCTTTCTTT
J: TRBJ1-1
D: -
length: 15
V: TRBV5-1
size: few

CDR3: CASTKTGGSSDEQYF
DNA: TGCGCCAGCACTAAGACAGGGGGCTCTTCGGACGAGCAGTACTTC
J: TRBJ2-7
D: TRBD1
length: 15
V: TRBV10-2
size: -

CDR3: CASSMGPGGGQPQHF
DNA: TGTGCCAGCAGCATGGGACCTGGAGGAGGCCAGCCCCAGCATTTT
J: TRBJ1-5
D: -
length: 15
V: TRBV5-8
size: few

CDR3: CATSRDLSGSQETQYF
DNA: TGTGCCACCAGCAGAGATCTTAGCGGAAGTCAAGAGACCCAGTACTTC
J: TRBJ2-5
D: -
length: 16
V: TRBV15
size: many

CDR3: CASSPPGHLVRSGANVLTF
DNA: TGTGCCAGCTCACCACCGGGACACCTAGTACGCTCTGGGGCCAACGTCCTGACTTTC
J: TRBJ2-6
D: -
length: 19
V: TRBV2
size: -

CDR3: CSVEIGLRGYGHTF
DNA: TGCAGCGTTGAAATAGGACTTAGGGGCTATGGCCACACCTTC
J: TRBJ1-2
D: -
length: 14
V: TRBV29-1
size: -

CDR3: CAISARGLNEKLFF
DNA: TGTGCCATCAGCGCCAGGGGCCTTAATGAAAAACTGTTTTTT
J: TRBJ1-4
D: -
length: 14
V: TRBV10-3
size: -

CDR3: CASSPGGIMNTEAFF
DNA: TGTGCCAGCAGTCCGGGAGGGATCATGAACACTGAAGCTTTCTTT
J: TRBJ1-1
D: -
length: 15
V: TRBV6-6
size: -

CDR3: CASSETSGGIETQYF
DNA: TGTGCCAGCAGTGAGACTAGCGGGGGGATAGAGACCCAGTACTTC
J: TRBJ2-5
D: TRBD2
length: 15
V: TRBV25-1
size: -

CDR3: CASSSQRDRDYEQYF
DNA: TGTGCCAGCAGTTCCCAACGCGACAGGGACTACGAGCAGTACTTC
J: TRBJ2-7
D: TRBD1
length: 15
V: TRBV14
size: once

CDR3: CASNLSAMYEQYF
DNA: TGTGCCAGCAACTTAAGCGCGATGTACGAGCAGTACTTC
J: TRBJ2-7
D: -
length: 13
V: TRBV6-6
size: -

CDR3: CASSQRTVSNSPLHF
DNA: TGCGCCAGCAGCCAGCGGACAGTCTCTAATTCACCCCTCCACTTT
J: TRBJ1-6
D: -
length: 15
V: TRBV4-1
size: -

CDR3: CSARAPSGYSYEQYF
DNA: TGCAGTGCTAGAGCTCCTAGCGGCTACTCCTACGAGCAGTACTTC
J: TRBJ2-7
D: TRBD2
length: 15
V: TRBV29-1
size: -

CDR3: CASSWNSSDRSNEKLFF
DNA: TGTGCCAGCAGCTGGAACTCCTCGGACAGAAGTAATGAAAAACTGTTTTTT
J: TRBJ1-4
D: -
length: 17
V: TRBV7-2
size: once

CDR3: CASSSTGTDEQYF
DNA: TGTGCCAGCAGCTCAACAGGGACTGACGAGCAGTACTTC
J: TRBJ2-7
D: -
length: 13
V: TRBV7-8
size: -

CDR3: CASSLTGSFGYTF
DNA: TGTGCCAGCAGCCTAACAGGGTCGTTTGGCTACACCTTC
J: TRBJ1-2
D: -
length: 13
V: TRBV12-3/TRBV12-4
size: -

CDR3: CATGRTGELFF
DNA: TGTGCCACCGGCCGAACCGGGGAGCTGTTTTTT
J: TRBJ2-2
D: -
length: 11
V: TRBV24-1
size: many

CDR3: CAISESPGF
DNA: TGTGCCATCAGTGAGTCCCCAGGATTC
J: TRBJ2-5
D: -
length: 9
V: TRBV10-3
size: once

CDR3: CASSDRSPYEQYF
DNA: TGTGCCAGCAGTGACAGGTCTCCCTACGAGCAGTACTTC
J: TRBJ2-7
D: -
length: 13
V: TRBV6-5
size: -

CDR3: CASSVTGGGSPLHF
DNA: TGTGCCAGCAGTGTGACAGGGGGCGGTTCACCCCTCCACTTT
J: TRBJ1-6
D: TRBD1
length: 14
V: TRBV25-1
size: few

CDR3: CSSRYTGEKLFF
DNA: TGCAGCAGTCGGTACACAGGTGAAAAACTGTTTTTT
J: TRBJ1-4
D: -
length: 12
V: TRBV29-1
size: -

CDR3: CASRKRQGLNTEAFF
DNA: TGTGCCAGCAGGAAACGACAGGGCTTGAACACTGAAGCTTTCTTT
J: TRBJ1-1
D: TRBD1
length: 15
V: TRBV7-2
size: -

CDR3: CASSLGPQSQHF
DNA: TGTGCCAGCAGCTTGGGGCCGCAGAGCCAGCATTTT
J: TRBJ1-5
D: -
length: 12
V: TRBV5-4
size: -

CDR3: CSGDEGGYLETQYF
DNA: TGCAGCGGGGACGAGGGAGGTTACCTAGAGACCCAGTACTTC
J: TRBJ2-5
D: -
length: 14
V: TRBV29-1
size: -

CDR3: CASSLSLPTEAFF
DNA: TGTGCCAGCAGCTTAAGCTTGCCAACTGAAGCTTTCTTT
J: TRBJ1-1
D: -
length: 13
V: TRBV7-2
size: many